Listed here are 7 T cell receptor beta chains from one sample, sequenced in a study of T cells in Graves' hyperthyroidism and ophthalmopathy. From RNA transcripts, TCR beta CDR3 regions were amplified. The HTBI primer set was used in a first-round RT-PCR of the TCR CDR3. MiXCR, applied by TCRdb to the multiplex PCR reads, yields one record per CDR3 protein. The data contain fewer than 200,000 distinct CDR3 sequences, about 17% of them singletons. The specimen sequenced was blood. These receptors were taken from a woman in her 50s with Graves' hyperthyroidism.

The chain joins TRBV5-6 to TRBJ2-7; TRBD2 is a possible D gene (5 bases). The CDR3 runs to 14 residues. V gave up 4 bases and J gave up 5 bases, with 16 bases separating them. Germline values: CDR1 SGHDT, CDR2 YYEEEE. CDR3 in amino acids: CASSVRAPVDEQYF. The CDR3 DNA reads TGTGCCAGCAGCGTGAGGGCGCCGGTTGACGAGCAGTACTTC.

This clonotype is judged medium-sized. CDR3 nucleotides: TGTGCCAGCAGTTTTCCCCAGGGGTTAGACACTGAAGCTTTCTTT. As protein: CASSFPQGLDTEAFF. The chain uses TRBV12-3 or TRBV12-4 and TRBJ1-1, with D maybe TRBD1 (6 bases). The ends were cut back, 3 bases at V and 3 bases at J, with 14 bases in the middle. This CDR3 contains 15 residues.

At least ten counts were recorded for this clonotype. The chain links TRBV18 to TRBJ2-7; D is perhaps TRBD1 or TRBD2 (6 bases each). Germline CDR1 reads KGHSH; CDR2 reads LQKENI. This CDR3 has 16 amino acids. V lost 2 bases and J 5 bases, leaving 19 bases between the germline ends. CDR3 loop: CASSPTHSGGVDEQYF. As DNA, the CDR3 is TGTGCCAGCTCACCAACCCATTCCGGGGGCGTTGACGAGCAGTACTTC.

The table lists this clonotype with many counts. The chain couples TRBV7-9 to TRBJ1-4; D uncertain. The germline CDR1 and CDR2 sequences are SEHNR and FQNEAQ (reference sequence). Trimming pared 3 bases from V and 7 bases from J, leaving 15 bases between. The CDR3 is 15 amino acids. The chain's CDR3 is CASSFLWQETEKLFF. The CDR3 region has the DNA TGTGCCAGCAGCTTCTTATGGCAGGAAACTGAAAAACTGTTTTTT.

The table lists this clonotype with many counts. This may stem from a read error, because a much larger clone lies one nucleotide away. CDR3 DNA: TGTGCCAGCAGCCCCAGGGGGGCGCAGTTCTTC. This codes for CASSPRGAQFF. V usage is TRBV27 and J usage is TRBJ2-1; D might be TRBD1 (7 bases). This CDR3 is 11 amino acids long. Germline CDR1 MNHEY, CDR2 SMNVEV (reference sequence). With 6 bases removed from V and 12 bases from J, the gap between germline ends came to 12 bases.

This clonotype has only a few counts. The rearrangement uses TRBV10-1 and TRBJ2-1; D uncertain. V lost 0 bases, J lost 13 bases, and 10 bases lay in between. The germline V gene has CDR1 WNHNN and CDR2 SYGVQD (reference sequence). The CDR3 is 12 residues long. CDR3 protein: CASSESGRSQFF. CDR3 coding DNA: TGCGCCAGCAGTGAGTCGGGTCGGTCACAGTTCTTC.

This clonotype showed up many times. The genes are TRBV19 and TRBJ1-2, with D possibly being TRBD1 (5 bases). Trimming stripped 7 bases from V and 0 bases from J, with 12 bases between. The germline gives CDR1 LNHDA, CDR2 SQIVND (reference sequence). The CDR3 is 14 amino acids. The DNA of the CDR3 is TGTGCCAGTAAGACTGGAGGGGCTAACTATGGCTACACCTTC. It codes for CASKTGGANYGYTF. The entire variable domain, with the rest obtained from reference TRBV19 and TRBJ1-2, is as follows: DGGITQSPKYLFRKEGQNVTLSCEQNLNHDAMYWYRQDPGQGLRLIYYSQIVNDFQKGDIAEGYSVSREKKESFPLTVTSAQKNPTAFYLCASKTGGANYGYTFGSGTRLTVV.